This entry is about one TCR beta chain. Its specificity is not known. Gene names refer to mouse genes. Read data end 1 residue before the CDR3 end; the end is taken from the germline J gene. Distinct nucleotide sequences in the sample also encode this CDR3. This entry is derived from a study of tissue T cells after allogeneic stem cell transplantation. In germline, CDR1 is MSHET, CDR2 SYDVDS. The CDR3 length is 14 residues. V was shortened by 2 bases and J by 7 bases, with 11 bases between the two germline ends. Profiled with immunoSEQ multiplex PCR; TCRdb holds only in-frame clones, not every one. The sample lists about 48,000 clones, approximately 73% occurring once. Study results and limitations: This small cohort was clinically heterogeneous, and sampling depth was a limitation.

The source is a pool of C57BL/6 mice in good health. Input material: sorted cells pooled from one or two spleens. V usage is TRBV29 and J usage is TRBJ1-4, with a possible D match to TRBD1 (6 bases). CDR3 sequence: CASSLGGGGERLFF. The part of the CDR3 DNA that was read is TGTGCTAGCAGTTTAGGGGGGGGCGGCGAAAGATTATTT.